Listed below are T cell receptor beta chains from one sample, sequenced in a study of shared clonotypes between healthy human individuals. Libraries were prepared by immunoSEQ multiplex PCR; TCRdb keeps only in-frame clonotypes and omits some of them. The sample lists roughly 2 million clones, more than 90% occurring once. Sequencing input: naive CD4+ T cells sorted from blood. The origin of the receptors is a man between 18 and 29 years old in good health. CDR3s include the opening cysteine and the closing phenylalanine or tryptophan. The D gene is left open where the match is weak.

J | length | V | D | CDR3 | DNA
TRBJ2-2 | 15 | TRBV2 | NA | CASCGQGFGGGELFF | TGTGCCAGCTGTGGGCAGGGTTTTGGCGGCGGGGAGCTGTTTTTT
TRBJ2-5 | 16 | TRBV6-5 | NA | CASSWGGAGRWETQYF | TGTGCCAGCAGTTGGGGCGGGGCAGGGCGTTGGGAGACCCAGTACTTC
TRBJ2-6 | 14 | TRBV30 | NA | CAWTGDSGANVLTF | TGTGCCTGGACAGGGGACTCTGGGGCCAACGTCCTGACTTTC
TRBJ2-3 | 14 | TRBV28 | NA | CASSPQGVTDTQYF | TGTGCCAGCAGTCCGCAGGGAGTCACAGATACGCAGTATTTT
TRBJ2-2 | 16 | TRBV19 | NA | CASSMMTRSGTGELFF | TGTGCCAGTAGTATGATGACGAGGAGCGGCACCGGGGAGCTGTTTTTT
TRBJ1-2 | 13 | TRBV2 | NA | CASRAAGAGGYTF | TGTGCCAGCAGGGCGGCAGGGGCCGGTGGCTACACCTTC
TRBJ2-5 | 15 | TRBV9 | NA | CASSVDPGRGETQYF | TGTGCCAGCAGCGTAGACCCAGGAAGAGGAGAGACCCAGTACTTC
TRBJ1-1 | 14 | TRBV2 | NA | CASSEGGWSTEAFF | TGTGCCAGCAGTGAGGGCGGGTGGAGCACTGAAGCTTTCTTT
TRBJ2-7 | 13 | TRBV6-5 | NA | CASSRRSSNEQYF | TGTGCCAGCAGTCGACGGTCCTCCAACGAGCAGTACTTC
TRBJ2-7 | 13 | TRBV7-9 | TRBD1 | CASSLQGSHEQYF | TGTGCCAGCAGTTTACAGGGGTCCCACGAGCAGTACTTC
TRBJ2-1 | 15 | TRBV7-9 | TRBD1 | CASSSLGDRSNEQFF | TGTGCCAGCAGCTCGCTCGGGGACAGAAGCAATGAGCAGTTCTTC
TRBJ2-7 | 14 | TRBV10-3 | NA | CAISGQGTSYEQYF | TGTGCCATCAGTGGGCAGGGAACCTCCTACGAGCAGTACTTC
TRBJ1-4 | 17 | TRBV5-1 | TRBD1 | CASSWIGQGGYGEKLFF | TGCGCCAGCAGCTGGATCGGACAGGGGGGTTATGGGGAAAAACTGTTTTTT
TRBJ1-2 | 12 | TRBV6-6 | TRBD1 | CASTSGGYGYTF | TGTGCCAGCACGTCAGGGGGCTATGGCTACACCTTC